These 21 T cell receptor beta chains came from one sample sequenced in a study of cytomegalovirus exposure and HLA in healthy donors. The study ran its PCR with 60 Vbeta and 13 Jbeta primers. This table comes from immunoSEQ multiplex PCR, and its TCRdb copy is limited to in-frame clones, with some not included. This table holds some 120,000 clones, about 8% found once. Sequencing was done on a sample of PBMCs. These receptors came from a woman in her 40s in good health and CMV-seropositive.

This clone has ten or more counts. This sample includes further DNA sequences coding for the same CDR3. The chain is built from TRBV7-9 and TRBJ1-1; TRBD1 might be the D (5 bases). Deletions cut 4 bases from V and 1 base from J, with 7 bases between. The length of the CDR3 is 13 residues. Germline assignment: CDR1 SEHNR and CDR2 FQNEAQ (reference sequence). The CDR3 is CASSSTGNTEAFF. The CDR3 DNA reads TGTGCCAGCAGCTCCACAGGGAACACTGAAGCTTTCTTT.

This clone showed up just a few times. J is TRBJ1-3 and V is TRBV14; 7 bases map to TRBD1. Trimming removed 4 bases from V and 0 bases from J; junction bases left unmatched: 6. In germline, CDR1 is SGHDN, CDR2 FVKESK. This CDR3 contains 16 residues. CDR3: CASSRRTGNSGNTIYF. CDR3 coding DNA: TGTGCCAGCAGCCGACGGACAGGAAACTCTGGAAACACCATATATTTT.

The sample holds a few counts of this clone. The V call is TRBV9, the J call TRBJ1-4, with unresolved D. CDR1 is SGDLS and CDR2 is YYNGEE in the germline V gene. The V end was cut by 3 bases, the J end by 7 bases, with 22 bases between. This CDR3 region has 17 residues. This CDR3 is CASSATGGAAVSEKLFF. The CDR3 nucleotides are TGTGCCAGCAGCGCAACGGGTGGTGCAGCAGTAAGTGAAAAACTGTTTTTT.

The chain joins TRBV11-2 to TRBJ2-7, with 11 bases matching TRBD2. The CDR3 consists of 15 residues. J gave up 3 bases and V 4 bases, and 5 bases lay outside the gene matches. From germline, CDR1 is SGHAT and CDR2 FQNNGV. The DNA for the CDR3 is TGTGCCAGCAGCTATCGACTAGCGGGGAGCTACGAGCAGTACTTC. This encodes CASSYRLAGSYEQYF.

This clone showed up just a few times. This chain connects TRBV18 to TRBJ2-2; TRBD1 might be the D (5 bases). V dropped 3 bases and J dropped 7 bases, with 6 bases sitting between them. The CDR3 spans 12 residues. CDR1 and CDR2 from the germline V gene are KGHSH and LQKENI. The CDR3 region is CASSPGHGELFF. In nucleotides, the CDR3 is TGTGCCAGCTCACCCGGACACGGGGAGCTGTTTTTT. The full variable domain, rest sourced from reference TRBV18 and TRBJ2-2, is NAGVMQNPRHLVRRRGQEARLRCSPMKGHSHVYWYRQLPEEGLKFMVYLQKENIIDESGMPKERFSAEFPKEGPSILRIQQVVRGDSAAYFCASSPGHGELFFGEGSRLTVL.

Here the CDR3 reads CASKGGGSYEQYF. Here the CDR3 DNA reads TGTGCCAGCAAGGGAGGGGGTTCGTACGAGCAGTACTTC. This rearrangement joins TRBV6-1 to TRBJ2-7; TRBD2 might be the D (7 bases). The germline CDR1 and CDR2 sequences are MNHNS and SASEGT. The ends were cut back, 7 bases at V and 4 bases at J, with 14 bases in the middle. The CDR3 is made up of 13 amino acids.

This chain links TRBV30 with TRBJ2-2; D is perhaps TRBD1 (5 bases). The CDR3 is made up of 15 amino acids. Trimming cost V 3 bases and J 3 bases, with 14 bases left between them. Germline CDR1 reads GTSNPN; CDR2 reads SVGIG (reference sequence). The CDR3 bases are TGTGCCTGGAGGACAGTTTTAGGGTACACCGGGGAGCTGTTTTTT. Protein sequence: CAWRTVLGYTGELFF.

This chain joins TRBV2 and TRBJ2-5, with TRBD2 matching over 14 bases. The J call may be wrong; the DNA end is better matched by TRBJ2-7. The CDR3 is 17 residues long. CDR1 is SNHLY and CDR2 is FYNNEI in the germline V gene. The CDR3 nucleotides read TGTGCCAGCAGTCCCCGGACTAGCGGGGGGCCATCCTACGAGCAGTACTTC. Translated, it gives CASSPRTSGGPSYEQYF.

This clone was recorded a few times. The chain joins TRBV6-5 to TRBJ1-5; D remains unclear. The CDR3 contains 13 residues. Germline CDR1 reads MNHEY; CDR2 reads SVGAGI. Trimming stripped 7 bases from V and 3 bases from J, with 10 bases between. The CDR3 sequence: CASTRGPNQPQHF. The CDR3 coding sequence is TGTGCCAGCACCCGCGGGCCCAATCAGCCCCAGCATTTT.

V is TRBV6-6 and J is TRBJ1-3; 7 bases line up with TRBD1. In germline, CDR1 is MNHNY, CDR2 SVGAGI (reference sequence). V shed 7 bases, J shed 2 bases, and the junction held 11 bases outside the gene matches. There are 16 residues in the CDR3. CDR3 DNA sequence: TGTGCCAGCAACGACAGGGAAAGAGGGGCTGGAAACACCATATATTTT. This translates into CASNDRERGAGNTIYF.

This clone was recorded a few times. An end of the junction does not agree with germline; a read error may underlie this. The rearrangement joins TRBV18 to TRBJ2-3; 7 bases align to TRBD2. The CDR3 runs to 15 residues. The germline V gene has CDR1 KGHSH and CDR2 LQKENI. The DNA of the CDR3 is TGTGCCAGCTCATCACCGGGACTAAGCACAGATACGCAGTATTTT. Translating it yields CASSSPGLSTDTQYF.

The chain's CDR3 is CASSYRKGWDEAFF. CDR3 bases: TGTGCCAGCAGTTACCGTAAGGGGTGGGATGAAGCTTTCTTT. This sequence joins TRBV6-6 and TRBJ1-1; D is perhaps TRBD1 (5 bases). The ends were cut back, 2 bases at V and 7 bases at J, with 14 bases in the middle. CDR3 length equals 14 residues. Germline CDR1 is MNHNY and CDR2 is SVGAGI (reference sequence).

This clone was detected only a few times. The chain carries TRBV12-5 and TRBJ1-2, with D perhaps matching TRBD1 (6 bases). The V gene lost 4 bases and the J gene lost 8 bases, with 11 bases spanning the gap. CDR3 length: 12 amino acids. Per the germline V gene, CDR1 is LGHNT and CDR2 is FRNRAP. CDR3 loop: CASGWNRDGYTF. The CDR3 region has the DNA TGTGCTAGTGGTTGGAACAGGGACGGCTACACCTTC.

This chain joins TRBV9 and TRBJ2-1; tentatively, D is TRBD2 (6 bases). This CDR3 has 16 amino acids. V was pared by 0 bases and J by 2 bases, with 12 bases between. The germline V gene has CDR1 SGDLS and CDR2 YYNGEE. The CDR3 nucleotides read TGTGCCAGCAGCGTAGACGCGGGGCCTCCCTACAATGAGCAGTTCTTC. It is translated as CASSVDAGPPYNEQFF.

This clone was found a few times. This rearrangement joins TRBV6-6 to TRBJ2-7; no clear D gene. CDR1 is MNHNY, CDR2 SVGAGI, per germline (reference sequence). The CDR3 length is 13 residues. V was trimmed by 1 base and J by 7 bases, leaving 11 bases between them. The CDR3 coding sequence is TGTGCCAGCAGTTACTTCGGAGTTCGGGAGCAGTACTTC. Amino acid sequence: CASSYFGVREQYF.

In this sample, this clone turned up a few times. Other DNA sequences in the sample encode the same CDR3. DNA of the CDR3: TGTGCCAGCAGCCTGACAGGGGACACTGAAGCTTTCTTT. The encoded protein is CASSLTGDTEAFF. The chain carries TRBV5-4 and TRBJ1-1; 8 nucleotides match TRBD1. With V trimmed by 4 bases and J by 3 bases, 2 bases remained unmatched. The length of the CDR3 is 13 residues. Germline lookup yields CDR1 SGHNT and CDR2 YYREEE (reference sequence).

On this clone: Other DNA sequences in the sample encode the same CDR3. The genes are TRBV12-2 and TRBJ1-5; no DNA check was done on the table's D call, TRBD1. TRBV12-2 is a pseudogene locus. The CDR3 has 15 residues. CDR3 protein: CASRLVRDRRMPQHF. The CDR3 DNA follows: TGTGCAAGTCGCCTAGTTAGGGACAGGAGAATGCCCCAGCATTTT.

This clone has a handful of counts. The genes are TRBV6-1 and TRBJ2-2, with a weak D call TRBD1 (6 bases). In germline, CDR1 is MNHNS, CDR2 SASEGT. The CDR3 runs 13 residues. The CDR3 DNA sequence: TGTGCTAACCGACAGGCGGGCGCCGGGGAGCTGTTTTTT. Its translation is CANRQAGAGELFF.

This clone was seen only a few times. The chain combines TRBV7-2 with TRBJ2-7; 8 bases line up with TRBD1. This CDR3 is 15 amino acids long. Germline values: CDR1 SGHTA, CDR2 FQGNSA. V trimming: 5 bases; J trimming: 2 bases; junction bases outside the gene matches: 8. Here the CDR3 DNA reads TGTGCCAGCAGCCTAGACAGGGGACCCACCTACGAGCAGTACTTC. Protein: CASSLDRGPTYEQYF.

This clone was seen more than once but under ten times. This chain uses TRBV28 with TRBJ2-3, with 9 bases lining up with TRBD2. J gave up 6 bases and V 5 bases, and 18 bases lay outside the gene matches. Per germline, CDR1 MDHEN and CDR2 SYDVKM. There are 18 residues in the CDR3. The CDR3 DNA is TGTGCCAGCAGTCCCCGGGGGGTAGCGGGGGCCCTCTTCGATACGCAGTATTTT. It codes for CASSPRGVAGALFDTQYF.

The chain uses TRBV25-1 and TRBJ1-1, with a possible D match to TRBD1 (5 bases). The CDR3 has 13 amino acids. CDR1 MGHDK and CDR2 SYGVNS come from the germline V gene. The V and J ends lost 6 bases and 4 bases respectively, with 12 bases between them. CDR3 in amino acids: CASRDSLSTEAFF. CDR3 in DNA: TGTGCCAGCAGAGACAGTCTGAGCACTGAAGCTTTCTTT. Full variable domain (remainder filled in from reference TRBV25-1 and TRBJ1-1): EADIYQTPRYLVIGTGKKITLECSQTMGHDKMYWYQQDPGMELHLIHYSYGVNSTEKGDLSSESTVSRIRTEHFPLTLESARPSHTSQYLCASRDSLSTEAFFGQGTRLTVV.